Given below is one TCR beta chain in context. As yet, its antigen is unknown. The data are from a study of cytomegalovirus exposure and HLA in healthy donors. General study results and limits: In terms of immune exposure information, only CMV serostatus was available.

The CDR3 has 16 residues. The V gene's germline CDR1 is WNHNN and CDR2 SYGVQD (reference sequence). J lost 0 bases, V lost 9 bases, and 11 bases had no gene match. This PCR relied on a set of 60 Vbeta primers and 13 Jbeta primers. Clones were read by immunoSEQ multiplex PCR, and TCRdb kept only the in-frame ones, dropping some. Of under 130,000 clones in the sample, over 75% were seen once. Donors were nominally healthy when sampled, though unrecorded immune exposures were likely. Sequencing was carried out using PBMCs. The chain carries TRBV10-1 and TRBJ1-3; TRBD1 matches 7 bases. The source of this sequence is a woman aged 40 to 50 in good health and CMV-seropositive. The CDR3 loop is CASPEGGSRSGNTIYF. CDR3 DNA: TGCGCCAGTCCCGAAGGGGGCAGCCGCTCTGGAAACACCATATATTTT.